The rows below give T cell receptor beta chains drawn from one sample of a study of CD8+CD57+ T cells in acquired aplastic anemia. Each CDR3 protein is one row after TCRdb ran MiXCR on the reads. The sample yields about 190,000 distinct CDR3 sequences, about half seen once. The sample consisted of sorted CD4+, CD8+, or CD8+CD57+ T cells (not recorded which) from PBMCs. The receptor source for this set is a human donor in good health, serving as a control. The conserved cysteine and the conserved F or W are not part of the CDR3 here. The order of the fields is J gene, V gene, CDR3 protein.

j_gene: TRBJ1-2
v_gene: TRBV29-1
CDR3aa: SVRDSSYGYT

j_gene: TRBJ2-1
v_gene: TRBV24-1
CDR3aa: ASRIGGTESYNEQF

j_gene: TRBJ2-1
v_gene: TRBV7-9
CDR3aa: ASRWFSGGPSSYNEQF

j_gene: TRBJ1-1
v_gene: TRBV7-9
CDR3aa: ASSFQMGLGTEAF

j_gene: TRBJ2-1
v_gene: TRBV5-1
CDR3aa: ASSGGGAGNAQF

j_gene: TRBJ2-7
v_gene: TRBV20-1
CDR3aa: SAQRDSLFGEQY

j_gene: TRBJ1-3
v_gene: TRBV4-2
CDR3aa: ASRQTASGNTIY

j_gene: TRBJ2-5
v_gene: TRBV24-1
CDR3aa: ATSDMTGTLETQY

j_gene: TRBJ2-7
v_gene: TRBV11-3
CDR3aa: ASSLGGDSSYEQY

j_gene: TRBJ2-3
v_gene: TRBV19
CDR3aa: ASSTQLSTDTQY

j_gene: TRBJ1-6
v_gene: TRBV6-5
CDR3aa: ASSYSVLTPLH

j_gene: TRBJ2-3
v_gene: TRBV14
CDR3aa: ASSSTATDTQY

j_gene: TRBJ1-1
v_gene: TRBV11-2
CDR3aa: ASSSGGTNTEAF

j_gene: TRBJ1-1
v_gene: TRBV24-1
CDR3aa: ATHSRIPEAF

j_gene: TRBJ2-2
v_gene: TRBV12-3/TRBV12-4
CDR3aa: ASSFGVGNTGELF

j_gene: TRBJ1-5
v_gene: TRBV29-1
CDR3aa: SVEGQGSYEH

j_gene: TRBJ2-7
v_gene: TRBV7-3
CDR3aa: ASSQDTAGQGTYEQY

j_gene: TRBJ2-7
v_gene: TRBV25-1
CDR3aa: ASSEDGQGHPYEQY

j_gene: TRBJ2-2
v_gene: TRBV19
CDR3aa: ASRGPGQENTGELF

j_gene: TRBJ2-2
v_gene: TRBV5-5
CDR3aa: ASTRSGRVGELF

j_gene: TRBJ2-1
v_gene: TRBV2
CDR3aa: ASSERGTRGSRNEQF

j_gene: TRBJ1-5
v_gene: TRBV6-1
CDR3aa: ASSEAPGVRGQPQH

j_gene: TRBJ1-1
v_gene: TRBV10-3
CDR3aa: AITSGDGTEAF

j_gene: TRBJ1-2
v_gene: TRBV19
CDR3aa: ASSSGQGIYGYT

j_gene: TRBJ1-2
v_gene: TRBV9
CDR3aa: ASSAQQGLQGYT

j_gene: TRBJ2-1
v_gene: TRBV24-1
CDR3aa: ATRTGLGDNEQF

j_gene: TRBJ1-2
v_gene: TRBV19
CDR3aa: ASSALPISGYT

j_gene: TRBJ2-2
v_gene: TRBV11-1
CDR3aa: ASSLSVSTGELF

j_gene: TRBJ1-2
v_gene: TRBV28
CDR3aa: ASTRTAYGYT

j_gene: TRBJ1-1
v_gene: TRBV4-1
CDR3aa: ASRGTGETEAF

j_gene: TRBJ1-1
v_gene: TRBV19
CDR3aa: ASSRGANRFSAF

j_gene: TRBJ1-5
v_gene: TRBV15
CDR3aa: ATSRADLQPQH

j_gene: TRBJ1-1
v_gene: TRBV20-1
CDR3aa: SARNQGAQGAF

j_gene: TRBJ1-5
v_gene: TRBV24-1
CDR3aa: ATSAQDRFNQPQH

j_gene: TRBJ1-2
v_gene: TRBV10-3
CDR3aa: AISESEMGGYT

j_gene: TRBJ2-5
v_gene: TRBV20-1
CDR3aa: SAGGVQETQY

j_gene: TRBJ1-1
v_gene: TRBV2
CDR3aa: ASSKGMNTEAF

j_gene: TRBJ1-1
v_gene: TRBV28
CDR3aa: ASARQFAAF

j_gene: TRBJ1-6
v_gene: TRBV7-8
CDR3aa: ASSRTTGTANSPLH

j_gene: .
v_gene: TRBV19
CDR3aa: ASSIEGTGTGGVGIQY

j_gene: TRBJ1-5
v_gene: TRBV5-5
CDR3aa: ASSLQGVGNQPQH

j_gene: TRBJ2-7
v_gene: TRBV19
CDR3aa: ASNRGGGFYEQY

j_gene: TRBJ1-6
v_gene: TRBV7-2
CDR3aa: ASSQPTGGSPLH

j_gene: TRBJ1-2
v_gene: TRBV14
CDR3aa: ASSPGRAYGYT

j_gene: TRBJ2-7
v_gene: TRBV4-3
CDR3aa: ASSQGWDRGSSYEQY

j_gene: TRBJ1-6
v_gene: TRBV20-1
CDR3aa: SASSTEDSFYNSPLH

j_gene: TRBJ2-7
v_gene: TRBV12-3/TRBV12-4
CDR3aa: ASSIGTGIYEQY

j_gene: TRBJ1-2
v_gene: TRBV5-8
CDR3aa: ASSLIDPLGYT

j_gene: TRBJ2-5
v_gene: TRBV15
CDR3aa: ATSRDRTSETQY

j_gene: TRBJ1-2
v_gene: TRBV25-1
CDR3aa: ASSAPLFGYT

j_gene: TRBJ1-6
v_gene: TRBV19
CDR3aa: ASSPIRENDSPLH

j_gene: TRBJ1-1
v_gene: TRBV6-1
CDR3aa: ASRSDRGADMNTEAF

j_gene: TRBJ2-7
v_gene: TRBV10-3
CDR3aa: AISESGTADYEQY

j_gene: TRBJ1-2
v_gene: TRBV9
CDR3aa: ANYDRPGYGYT